This TCR beta chain was captured in a study of T cell changes during pregnancy in multiple sclerosis. Profiling relied on immunoSEQ multiplex PCR, and the TCRdb table lists in-frame clones only, not all of them. The table includes about 49,000 clones, 90% detected once. Trimming took 1 base from V and 1 from J; bases not matched to a gene: 6. Germline CDR1 reads SGHDT; CDR2 reads YYEEEE. This CDR3 contains 16 residues. The chain joins TRBV5-6 to TRBJ2-5, with 8 positions matching TRBD1. The TCR comes from a female donor in good health, enrolled as a control in a pregnancy study. Source: peripheral blood, taken after pregnancy. The DNA for the CDR3 is TGTGCCAGCAGCTTGTCCGGGACAGGCAGCCAAGAGACCCAGTACTTC. Its translation: CASSLSGTGSQETQYF. The variable domain in full, with the rest retrieved from reference TRBV5-6 and TRBJ2-5, is DAGVTQSPTHLIKTRGQQVTLRCSPKSGHDTVSWYQQALGQGPQFIFQYYEEEERQRGNFPDRFSGHQFPNYSSELNVNALLLGDSALYLCASSLSGTGSQETQYFGPGTRLLVL.